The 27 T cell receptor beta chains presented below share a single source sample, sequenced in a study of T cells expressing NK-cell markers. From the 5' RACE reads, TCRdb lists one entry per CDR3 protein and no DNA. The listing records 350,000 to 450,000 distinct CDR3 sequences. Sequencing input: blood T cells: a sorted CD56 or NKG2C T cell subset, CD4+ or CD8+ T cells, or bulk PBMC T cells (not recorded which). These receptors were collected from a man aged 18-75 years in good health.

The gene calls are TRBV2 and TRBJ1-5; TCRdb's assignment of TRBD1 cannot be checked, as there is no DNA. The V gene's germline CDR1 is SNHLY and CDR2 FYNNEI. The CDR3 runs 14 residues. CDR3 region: CASSGDSRAQPQHF.

This chain's CDR3 is CASGLKGSPGVYTEAFF. The V and J genes are TRBV12-5 and TRBJ1-1; TCRdb's assignment of TRBD1 cannot be checked, as there is no DNA. The length of the CDR3 is 17 residues. In germline, CDR1 is LGHNT, CDR2 FRNRAP.

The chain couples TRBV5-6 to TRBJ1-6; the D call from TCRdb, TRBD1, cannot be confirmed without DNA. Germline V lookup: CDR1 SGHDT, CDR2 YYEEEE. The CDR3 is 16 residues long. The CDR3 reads CASSPPNRHQNSPLHF.

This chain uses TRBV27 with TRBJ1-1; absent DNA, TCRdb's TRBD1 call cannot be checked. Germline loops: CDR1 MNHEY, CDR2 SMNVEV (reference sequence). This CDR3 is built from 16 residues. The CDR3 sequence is CASSWTGKRLGTEAFF.

The CDR3 region is CASSGGLSQPQHF. The rearrangement links TRBV2 to TRBJ1-5. The germline CDR1 and CDR2 sequences are SNHLY and FYNNEI. The CDR3 contains 13 residues.

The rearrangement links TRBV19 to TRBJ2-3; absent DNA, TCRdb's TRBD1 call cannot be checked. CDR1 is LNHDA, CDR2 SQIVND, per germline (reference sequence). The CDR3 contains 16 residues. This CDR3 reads CASSVYGGPPADTQYF.

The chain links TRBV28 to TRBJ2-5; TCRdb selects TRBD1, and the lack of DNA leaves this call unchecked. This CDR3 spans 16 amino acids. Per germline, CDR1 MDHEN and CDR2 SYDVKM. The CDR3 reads CASNTGGALFGETQYF.

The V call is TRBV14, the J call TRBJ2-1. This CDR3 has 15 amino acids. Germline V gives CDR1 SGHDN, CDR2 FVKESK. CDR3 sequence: CASSQFQYTYDEQFF. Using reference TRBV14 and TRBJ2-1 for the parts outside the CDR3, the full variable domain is EAGVTQFPSHSVIEKGQTVTLRCDPISGHDNLYWYRRVMGKEIKFLLHFVKESKQDESGMPNNRFLAERTGGTYSTLKVQPAELEDSGVYFCASSQFQYTYDEQFFGPGTRLTVL.

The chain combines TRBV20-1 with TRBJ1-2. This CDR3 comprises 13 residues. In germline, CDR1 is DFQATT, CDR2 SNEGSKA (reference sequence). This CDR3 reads CSALLDWNYGYTF.

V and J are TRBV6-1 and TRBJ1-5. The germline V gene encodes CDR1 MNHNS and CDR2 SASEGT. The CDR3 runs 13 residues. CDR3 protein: CASSGREDQPQHF.

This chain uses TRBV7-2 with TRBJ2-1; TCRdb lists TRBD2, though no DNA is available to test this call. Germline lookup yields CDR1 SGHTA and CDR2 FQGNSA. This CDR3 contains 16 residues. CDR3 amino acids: CASSLVLARRVTEQFF.

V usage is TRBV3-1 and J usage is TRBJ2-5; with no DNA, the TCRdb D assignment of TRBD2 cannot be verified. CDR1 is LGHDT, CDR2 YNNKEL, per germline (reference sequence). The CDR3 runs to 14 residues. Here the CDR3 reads CASNGGSLQETQYF.

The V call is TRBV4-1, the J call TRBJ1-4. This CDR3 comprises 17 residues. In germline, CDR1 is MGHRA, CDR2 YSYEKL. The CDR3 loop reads CASSHGRRTGSNEKLFF.

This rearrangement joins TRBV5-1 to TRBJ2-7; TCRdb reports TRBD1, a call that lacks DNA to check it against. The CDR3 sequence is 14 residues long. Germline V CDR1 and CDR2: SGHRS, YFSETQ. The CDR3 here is CASSFGQGRNEQYF.

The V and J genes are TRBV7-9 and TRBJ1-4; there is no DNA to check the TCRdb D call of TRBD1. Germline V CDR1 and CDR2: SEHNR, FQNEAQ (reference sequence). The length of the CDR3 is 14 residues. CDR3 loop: CASARMQGDEKLFF.

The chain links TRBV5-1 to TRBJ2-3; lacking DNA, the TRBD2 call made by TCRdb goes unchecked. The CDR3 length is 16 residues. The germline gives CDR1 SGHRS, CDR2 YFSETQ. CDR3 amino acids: CASSLNLAGSSYTQYF.

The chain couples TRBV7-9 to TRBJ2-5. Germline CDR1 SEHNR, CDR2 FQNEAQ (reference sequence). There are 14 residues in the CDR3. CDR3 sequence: CASSRKSNQETQYF.

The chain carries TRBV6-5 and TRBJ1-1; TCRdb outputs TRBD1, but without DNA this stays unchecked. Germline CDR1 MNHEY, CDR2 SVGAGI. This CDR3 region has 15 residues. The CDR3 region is CASSSRDRGITEAFF.

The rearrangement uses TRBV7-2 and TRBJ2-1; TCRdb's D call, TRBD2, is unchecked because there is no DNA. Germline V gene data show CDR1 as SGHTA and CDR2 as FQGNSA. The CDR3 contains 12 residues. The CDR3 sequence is CASSPSMSGQFF.

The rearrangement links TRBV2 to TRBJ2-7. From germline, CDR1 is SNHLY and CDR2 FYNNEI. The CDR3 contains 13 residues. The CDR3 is CASSASSSYEQYF. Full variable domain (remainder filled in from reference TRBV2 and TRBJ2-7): EPEVTQTPSHQVTQMGQEVILRCVPISNHLYFYWYRQILGQKVEFLVSFYNNEISEKSEIFDDQFSVERPDGSNFTLKIRSTKLEDSAMYFCASSASSSYEQYFGPGTRLTVT.

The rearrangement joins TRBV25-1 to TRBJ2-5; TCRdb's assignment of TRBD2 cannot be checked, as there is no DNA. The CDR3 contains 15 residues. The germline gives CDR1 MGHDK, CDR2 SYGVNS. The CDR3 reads CASGGTSGRRETQYF.

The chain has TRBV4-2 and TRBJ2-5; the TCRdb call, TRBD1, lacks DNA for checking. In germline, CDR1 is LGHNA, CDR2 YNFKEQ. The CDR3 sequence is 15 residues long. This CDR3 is CASSQEGRPQETQYF.

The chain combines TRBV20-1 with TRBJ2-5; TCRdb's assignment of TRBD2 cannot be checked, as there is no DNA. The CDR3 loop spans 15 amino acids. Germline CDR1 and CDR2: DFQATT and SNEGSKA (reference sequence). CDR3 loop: CSAQEGPASKGSQYF.

This CDR3 is CASSPAVGNTEAFF. The genes are TRBV18 and TRBJ1-1. This CDR3 region has 14 residues. CDR1 and CDR2 from the germline V gene are KGHSH and LQKENI.

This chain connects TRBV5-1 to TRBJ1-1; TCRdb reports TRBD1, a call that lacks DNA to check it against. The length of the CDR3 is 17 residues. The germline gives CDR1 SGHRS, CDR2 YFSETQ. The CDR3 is CASSSETGIVRVTEAFF. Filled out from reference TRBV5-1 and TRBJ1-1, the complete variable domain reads KAGVTQTPRYLIKTRGQQVTLSCSPISGHRSVSWYQQTPGQGLQFLFEYFSETQRNKGNFPGRFSGRQFSNSRSEMNVSTLELGDSALYLCASSSETGIVRVTEAFFGQGTRLTVV.

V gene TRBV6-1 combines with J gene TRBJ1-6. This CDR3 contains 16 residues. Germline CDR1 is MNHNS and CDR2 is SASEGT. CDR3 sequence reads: CAITWSKVSYNSPLHF.

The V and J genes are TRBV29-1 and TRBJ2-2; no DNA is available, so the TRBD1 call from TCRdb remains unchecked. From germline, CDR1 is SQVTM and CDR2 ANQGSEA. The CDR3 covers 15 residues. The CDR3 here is CSAQRQGGNTGELFF.